A single sample gave rise to the 6 T cell receptor beta chains below, sequenced in a study of stem cell transplantation in POMP-related autoinflammatory disease. Produced via immunoSEQ multiplex PCR; TCRdb's table is partial and in-frame only. Of tens of thousands of clones listed, just over 90% were seen once; the top ten hold more than 0.55%. The sequencing used CD4+ T cells from PBMCs, collected after stem cell transplantation. The origin of the receptors is a human patient with POMP-related autoinflammation and immune dysregulation (PRAID). A subset of T cells may come from the graft donor.

This clone was seen only once. The J gene is TRBJ2-1, the V gene TRBV27; tentatively, D is TRBD2 (7 bases). This CDR3 spans 14 amino acids. Per germline, CDR1 MNHEY and CDR2 SMNVEV (reference sequence). V lost 6 bases, J lost 8 bases, and 17 bases lay in between. The CDR3 nucleotides read TGTGCCAGCAGCCCTCTGGGGGGGGGCTATGAGCAGTTCTTC. Translated, it gives CASSPLGGGYEQFF.

The V gene is TRBV3-1 (or the pseudogene TRBV3-2), the J gene TRBJ2-3, with a tentative D call TRBD2 (5 bases). This CDR3 has 16 residues. Germline lookup yields CDR1 LGHDT and CDR2 YNNKEL (reference sequence). With 1 base removed from V and 2 bases from J, the gap between germline ends came to 13 bases. The CDR3 bases are TGTGCCAGCAGCCAAGTCTTGGGAGTCGACACAGATACGCAGTATTTT. Protein product: CASSQVLGVDTDTQYF.

Points on this clone: Sequence at one end of the junction differs from germline and may be a read error. CDR3 DNA: TGTGCCAGCACCAAAGGGGGGGCCTCCCACAATGAGCAGTTCTTC. Amino acids: CASTKGGASHNEQFF. The V call is TRBV6-6, the J call TRBJ2-1; perhaps TRBD2 as D (7 bases). Looked up from germline, CDR1 is MNHNY and CDR2 is SVGAGI (reference sequence). The CDR3 loop spans 15 amino acids.

The rearrangement uses TRBV6-5 and TRBJ2-2, with 7 bases lining up with TRBD2. There are 14 residues in the CDR3. Germline values: CDR1 MNHEY, CDR2 SVGAGI. With 6 bases clipped from V and 5 bases from J, the junction kept 6 bases outside the gene matches. In DNA, the CDR3 is TGTGCCAGCAGACTAGCGCCAGAGACCGGGGAGCTGTTTTTT. Translating it yields CASRLAPETGELFF.

The V and J genes are TRBV7-9 and TRBJ2-3; 9 bases map to TRBD2. The CDR3 consists of 19 residues. CDR1 and CDR2 (germline): SEHNR, FQNEAQ (reference sequence). Trimming at V came to 1 base and at J to 4 bases, leaving 15 bases not matched to a gene. The DNA for the CDR3 is TGTGCCAGCAGCTTAGTATCTAGCGGGGTTACCGGATCGTCAGATACGCAGTATTTT. Encoded protein: CASSLVSSGVTGSSDTQYF.

As concerns this clone: One end of the junction varies from germline; a read error may be responsible. Different DNA sequences within this sample yield the same CDR3. This rearrangement joins TRBV6-6 to TRBJ1-1; unclear D gene. Germline CDR1 reads MNHNY; CDR2 reads SVGAGI (reference sequence). The CDR3 extends over 12 amino acids. CDR3 protein: CASSYSDTEAFF. The CDR3 region has the DNA TGTGCTAGCAGTTACTCGGACACTGAAGCTTTCTTT.